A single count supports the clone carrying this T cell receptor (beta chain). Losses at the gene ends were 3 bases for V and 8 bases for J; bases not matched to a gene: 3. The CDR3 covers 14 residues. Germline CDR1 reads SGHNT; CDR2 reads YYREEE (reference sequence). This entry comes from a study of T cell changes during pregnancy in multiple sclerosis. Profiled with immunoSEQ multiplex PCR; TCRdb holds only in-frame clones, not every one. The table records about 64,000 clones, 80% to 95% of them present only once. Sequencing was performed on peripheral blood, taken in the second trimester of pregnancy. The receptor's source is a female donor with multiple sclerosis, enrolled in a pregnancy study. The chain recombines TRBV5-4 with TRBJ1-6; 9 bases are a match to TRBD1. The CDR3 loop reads CASSSGQGDSPLHF. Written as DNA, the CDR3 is TGTGCCAGCAGCTCGGGACAGGGTGATTCACCCCTCCACTTT.